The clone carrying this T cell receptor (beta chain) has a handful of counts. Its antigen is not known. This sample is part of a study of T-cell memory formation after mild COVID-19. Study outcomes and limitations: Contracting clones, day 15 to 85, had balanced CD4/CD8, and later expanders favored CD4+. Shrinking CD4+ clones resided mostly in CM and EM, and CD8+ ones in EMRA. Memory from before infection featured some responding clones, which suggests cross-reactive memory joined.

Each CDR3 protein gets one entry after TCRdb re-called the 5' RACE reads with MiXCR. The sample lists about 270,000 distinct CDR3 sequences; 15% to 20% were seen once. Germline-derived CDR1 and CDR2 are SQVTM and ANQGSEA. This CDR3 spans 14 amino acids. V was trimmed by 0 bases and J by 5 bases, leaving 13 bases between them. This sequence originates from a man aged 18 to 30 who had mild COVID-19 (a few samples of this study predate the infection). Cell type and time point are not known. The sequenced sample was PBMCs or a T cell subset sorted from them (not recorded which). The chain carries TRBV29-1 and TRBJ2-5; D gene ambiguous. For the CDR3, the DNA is TGCAGCGTTGAAGATGTGGCACCTGGGGAGACCCAGTACTTC. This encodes CSVEDVAPGETQYF.